These 26 T cell receptor beta chains were sequenced from one sample in a study of blood T cells in healthy people across ages. Primed by a sample-barcoded 5' primer and a J-beta primer mix, a second PCR proceeded for about 7 to 11 cycles. MiXCR, run by TCRdb on the 5' RACE reads, gives a single entry per CDR3 protein. Seen here are 1.8 million or so distinct CDR3 sequences, about 39% observed once, and the top ten hold roughly 24%. Sequenced material: blood. The receptors stem from a human donor in good health.

The CDR3 DNA is TGTGCCAGCAGTCCAGTATCACCAGACGGCTATGGCTACACCTTC. It is translated as CASSPVSPDGYGYTF. The rearrangement joins TRBV27 to TRBJ1-2; D is unclear. The CDR3 is 15 amino acids. From germline, CDR1 is MNHEY and CDR2 SMNVEV (reference sequence). With 5 bases removed from V and 4 bases from J, the gap between germline ends came to 17 bases.

This clonotype was counted between two and nine times. The chain uses TRBV6-2 or TRBV6-3 and TRBJ1-2; D gene unclear. Trimming stripped 5 bases from V and 5 bases from J, with 15 bases between. The length of the CDR3 is 14 residues. CDR1 is MNHEY, CDR2 SVGEGT, per germline. Written as DNA, the CDR3 is TGTGCCAGCAGTCCATATAGCGAAGCGTATGGCTACACCTTC. It yields the protein CASSPYSEAYGYTF.

The sample holds a few counts of this clonotype. This chain uses TRBV7-8 with TRBJ2-1, with unresolved D. The CDR3 is 15 residues long. V was cut by 2 bases and J by 7 bases, with 15 bases left in between. CDR1 and CDR2 (germline): SGHVS, FQNEAQ. This CDR3 reads CASSLRIRSWNEQFF. DNA of the CDR3: TGTGCCAGCAGCTTACGAATTCGAAGTTGGAATGAGCAGTTCTTC.

This chain joins TRBV3-1 and TRBJ2-1, with a tentative D call TRBD1 (5 bases). V was pared by 1 base and J by 9 bases, with 13 bases between. Germline CDR1 reads LGHDT; CDR2 reads YNNKEL (reference sequence). CDR3 length equals 14 residues. The CDR3 spells CASSQVQARSEQFF. For the CDR3, the DNA is TGTGCCAGCAGCCAAGTACAGGCCCGTAGTGAGCAGTTCTTC.

J is TRBJ2-1 and V is TRBV9, with a weak D call TRBD2 (5 bases). The V end lost 3 bases, the J end lost 8 bases, and 12 bases lay between the germline ends. Germline assignment: CDR1 SGDLS and CDR2 YYNGEE. The length of the CDR3 is 13 residues. This CDR3 is CASSATGGYEQFF. The CDR3 bases are TGTGCCAGCAGCGCGACCGGCGGGTATGAGCAGTTCTTC.

The sample holds a few counts of this clonotype. The rearrangement uses TRBV27 and TRBJ2-1; D is unresolved. This CDR3 contains 15 residues. The ends were cut back, 5 bases at V and 5 bases at J, with 16 bases in the middle. The V gene's germline CDR1 is MNHEY and CDR2 SMNVEV (reference sequence). The chain's CDR3 is CASSPRPPRNNEQFF. The CDR3 DNA reads TGTGCCAGCAGTCCCCGTCCCCCCAGGAACAATGAGCAGTTCTTC.

The chain links TRBV6-1 to TRBJ2-3, with 11 bases lining up with TRBD1. This CDR3 has 15 residues. Trimming at V came to 8 bases and at J to 6 bases, leaving 10 bases not matched to a gene. Germline loops: CDR1 MNHNS, CDR2 SASEGT. DNA of the CDR3: TGTGCCAGCCGACGGGACAGGGGGTCGGGGGATACGCAGTATTTT. This sequence encodes CASRRDRGSGDTQYF.

This clonotype was detected only a few times. V and J are TRBV20-1 and TRBJ2-3; D unresolved. V was pared by 4 bases and J by 3 bases, with 14 bases between. Germline CDR1 DFQATT, CDR2 SNEGSKA (reference sequence). This CDR3 comprises 14 residues. CDR3 region: CSAIPAMRTDTQYF. CDR3 sequence (DNA): TGCAGTGCTATCCCGGCTATGAGGACAGATACGCAGTATTTT.

This sequence joins TRBV5-1 and TRBJ1-2; D not certain. The CDR3 length is 13 residues. Germline V CDR1 and CDR2: SGHRS, YFSETQ. Between the trimmed V and J ends, which lost 0 bases and 5 bases, there was a span of 8 bases. CDR3 amino acids: CASSLDVTYGYTF. The CDR3 DNA reads as TGCGCCAGCAGCTTGGATGTAACTTATGGCTACACCTTC.

This clonotype was seen more than once but under ten times. The chain joins TRBV6-6 to TRBJ2-7, with 11 bases fitting TRBD1. V was clipped by 6 bases and J by 5 bases; unmatched bases: 6. This CDR3 has 14 amino acids. CDR1 MNHNY and CDR2 SVGAGI come from the germline V gene (reference sequence). The CDR3 protein is CASRRTGGSNEQYF. Written as DNA, the CDR3 is TGTGCCAGCAGGCGGACAGGGGGCTCGAACGAGCAGTACTTC.

The chain joins TRBV2 to TRBJ2-1; the D is unclear. V lost 7 bases and J 4 bases, leaving 5 bases between the germline ends. CDR3 size: 11 residues. The germline V gene encodes CDR1 SNHLY and CDR2 FYNNEI. The CDR3, as DNA: TGTGCCAGCATGGGGTACAATGAGCAGTTCTTC. Protein product: CASMGYNEQFF.

The chain carries TRBV15 and TRBJ2-3, with D unresolved. V lost 1 base, J lost 4 bases, and 9 bases lay in between. Per the germline V gene, CDR1 is LNHNV and CDR2 is YYDKDF (reference sequence). The CDR3 has 14 amino acids. This CDR3 reads CATSRVIVADTQYF. The CDR3 region has the DNA TGTGCCACCAGCAGAGTAATAGTTGCAGATACGCAGTATTTT.

This clonotype was observed a few times. The gene calls are TRBV5-1 and TRBJ1-5, with 10 nucleotides matching TRBD1. The ends lost 4 bases at V and 5 bases at J; junction bases unmatched: 6. CDR3 length: 15 residues. Germline V CDR1 and CDR2: SGHRS, YFSETQ. Here the CDR3 DNA reads TGCGCCAGCAGCCCCCCTGGGACAGGGGATCAGCCCCAGCATTTT. Translated: CASSPPGTGDQPQHF.

On this clonotype itself: A read error may produce the germline difference seen at one junction end. V and J are TRBV18 and TRBJ2-2; 7 bases map to TRBD1. This CDR3 has 15 residues. The germline gives CDR1 KGHSH, CDR2 LQKENI. The CDR3 bases are TGTGCCAGCTCACCCCGACAGGGCGACACCGGGGAGCGGTTTTTT. Translating it yields CASSPRQGDTGERFF.

This clonotype was observed at least ten times. One end of the junction fails to match germline, which may point to a read error. J is TRBJ2-7 and V is TRBV5-1; perhaps TRBD1 as D (6 bases). The CDR3 runs to 14 residues. Germline CDR1 SGHRS, CDR2 YFSETQ. The DNA for the CDR3 is TGTGCCAGCAGTTGGGGGCAGGGCTCCTACGAGCAGTACTTC. It yields the protein CASSWGQGSYEQYF. Looking up the rest from reference TRBV5-1 and TRBJ2-7 gives the full variable domain: KAGVTQTPRYLIKTRGQQVTLSCSPISGHRSVSWYQQTPGQGLQFLFEYFSETQRNKGNFPGRFSGRQFSNSRSEMNVSTLELGDSALYLCASSWGQGSYEQYFGPGTRLTVT.

The rearrangement links TRBV20-1 to TRBJ2-3; TRBD1 is a possible D gene (5 bases). The CDR3 loop spans 17 amino acids. V lost 0 bases, J lost 3 bases, and 19 bases lay in between. Looked up from germline, CDR1 is DFQATT and CDR2 is SNEGSKA (reference sequence). CDR3 nucleotides: TGCAGTGCTAGAGATTATTGGAGTCAGGGCAGAACAGATACGCAGTATTTT. Its protein product is CSARDYWSQGRTDTQYF.

The chain employs TRBV7-9 and TRBJ2-7; D is possibly TRBD2 (5 bases). The CDR3 contains 14 residues. Trimming removed 8 bases at V and 1 base at J, with 15 bases between. Looked up from germline, CDR1 is SEHNR and CDR2 is FQNEAQ (reference sequence). This chain's CDR3 is CASARGYSSYEQYF. The DNA of the CDR3 is TGTGCCAGCGCTAGAGGGTATAGTTCCTACGAGCAGTACTTC.

This chain connects TRBV29-1 to TRBJ2-5; weak D call: TRBD1 (5 bases). Trimming cost V 4 bases and J 4 bases, with 13 bases left between them. This CDR3 is built from 13 residues. Looked up from germline, CDR1 is SQVTM and CDR2 is ANQGSEA. Here the CDR3 reads CSVAWAQGETQYF. CDR3 DNA sequence: TGCAGCGTTGCCTGGGCCCAGGGAGAGACCCAGTACTTC.

V is TRBV7-2 and J is TRBJ1-2; D is perhaps TRBD1 (6 bases). Trimming removed 5 bases from V and 3 bases from J, with 22 bases in between. Per the germline V gene, CDR1 is SGHTA and CDR2 is FQGNSA. This CDR3 comprises 17 residues. The CDR3 DNA reads as TGTGCCAGCAGCCAGTTGGCCCGGACAGTCGAATACTATGGCTACACCTTC. As protein: CASSQLARTVEYYGYTF.

The V and J genes are TRBV4-3 and TRBJ2-5, with 7 bases lining up with TRBD2. CDR3 length: 14 amino acids. The germline V gene encodes CDR1 LGHNA and CDR2 YSLEER. Trimming cost V 4 bases and J 5 bases; bases outside gene matches: 7. Here the CDR3 reads CASSRGTKEETQYF. The CDR3 nucleotides read TGCGCCAGCAGCCGCGGGACTAAGGAGGAGACCCAGTACTTC.

Note on this clonotype: A much larger clone lies a single base off, so this may be a read error. The chain carries TRBV5-6 and TRBJ2-1; 11 bases map to TRBD2. Germline CDR1 reads SGHDT; CDR2 reads YYEEEE. This CDR3 is 13 amino acids long. V was clipped by 4 bases and J by 8 bases; unmatched bases: 2. CDR3 DNA sequence: TGTGCCAGCAGCGAGGGACTAGCGGATGAGCAGTTCTTC. This codes for CASSEGLADEQFF.

In its sample, this clonotype was seen a few times. As DNA, the CDR3 is TGCAGTGCTAGAGGGGGGGGGGCAGGGACCCAGTACTTC. This codes for CSARGGGAGTQYF. The chain employs TRBV20-1 and TRBJ2-5; a weak D match, TRBD2 (7 bases). V was cut by 1 base and J by 7 bases, with 13 bases left in between. CDR1 DFQATT and CDR2 SNEGSKA come from the germline V gene (reference sequence). The CDR3 length is 13 residues.

This clonotype was counted only a few times. Germline and junction disagree at one end, which may indicate a read error. The chain is built from TRBV14 and TRBJ2-3; maybe TRBD2 (7 bases). The V gene's germline CDR1 is SGHDN and CDR2 FVKESK. This CDR3 comprises 13 residues. The CDR3 loop is CASSRGPTGTQYF. For the CDR3, the DNA is TGTGCCAGCTCGCGGGGGCCCACAGGTACGCAGTATTTT.

This rearrangement joins TRBV4-3 to TRBJ2-2; possibly TRBD1 or TRBD2 for D (5 bases each). Germline loops: CDR1 LGHNA, CDR2 YSLEER. V was trimmed by 1 base and J by 3 bases, leaving 12 bases between them. The length of the CDR3 is 16 residues. CDR3 coding DNA: TGCGCCAGCAGCCAAGTCGGCCAGGGAGACACCGGGGAGCTGTTTTTT. Translated, it gives CASSQVGQGDTGELFF.

The rearrangement uses TRBV10-3 and TRBJ1-5, with 9 bases that match TRBD1. The CDR3 spans 15 residues. Germline lookup yields CDR1 ENHRY and CDR2 SYGVKD. The junction had 10 bases not matched to a gene; V was cut back by 10 bases and J by 3 bases. The CDR3 DNA is TGTGCCACCACTAGCCTACAGGGGGCCAATCAGCCCCAGCATTTT. Encoded protein: CATTSLQGANQPQHF.

This clonotype showed up just a few times. V usage is TRBV7-2 and J usage is TRBJ2-2; 8 nucleotides align to TRBD1. This CDR3 is 16 amino acids long. The germline V gene encodes CDR1 SGHTA and CDR2 FQGNSA. Losses at the gene ends were 6 bases for V and 6 bases for J; bases not matched to a gene: 12. The CDR3 DNA is TGTGCCAGCAGTATACAGGGGGGCGGTTCCCCCGGGGAGCTGTTTTTT. Residues: CASSIQGGGSPGELFF.